This record concerns one TCR beta chain sequence. The source of the sample is a study of T cell repertoires in MIS-A myocarditis. The protocol was immunoSEQ multiplex PCR, while the TCRdb copy is restricted to in-frame clones and leaves out a portion. The data contain roughly 14,000 clones, roughly 81% of them singletons. The V end was cut by 3 bases, the J end by 2 bases, with 11 bases between. This CDR3 is built from 14 residues. Germline-derived CDR1 and CDR2 are LNHDA and SQIVND (reference sequence). Sequencing was done on a sample of left ventricle heart tissue obtained at autopsy. This sequence originates from a man between 18 and 29 years old with fulminant myocarditis from multisystem inflammatory syndrome in adults (MIS-A) after COVID-19. The rearrangement joins TRBV19 to TRBJ2-7; D possibly corresponds to TRBD1 (7 bases). The CDR3 protein is CASSMGGQTYEQYF. Written as DNA, the CDR3 is TGTGCCAGTAGTATGGGGGGACAGACCTACGAGCAGTACTTC.